Sequencing of this T cell receptor (beta chain) was carried out in a study of neoadjuvant anti-PD-1 for oral cavity cancer listed by TCRdb under 2021. At the level of the whole study: Before undergoing curative-intent surgical resection, most patients got three to four biweekly nivolumab doses at 3 mg/kg. Patients who did not progress were given a fourth nivolumab dose at about day 43 and had definitive surgical resection on days 50-56. There were eleven to twelve patients in the parent correlative cohort, and the response rate was roughly 33%. Patients with complete response, partial response or stable disease by RECIST 1.1 were defined as responders, whereas patients with progression were defined as non-responders.

The paper's findings and limits, for the study overall: A higher pretreatment blood Treg/Th17 ratio correlated with both higher pretreatment blood TCRbeta clonality and lower post-treatment tumor TCRbeta clonality. Only three patients per response group were included in the TCR analyses, and the authors called for validation in larger cohorts. Within PBMCs, T cell clonality (Gini index) was significantly higher in non-responders than responders after neoadjuvant nivolumab.

According to the study, the label for this sample's time point signals: before neoadjuvant nivolumab. None of the patients had received prior systemic or radiation treatment, and all were newly diagnosed with stage II-IVA oral cavity squamous cell carcinoma. The cohort consisted of patients with HPV-negative, locally advanced oral cavity squamous cell carcinoma. No culture maintenance or expansion was done, as the peripheral blood mononuclear cells went straight to analysis. Samples came from a longitudinal correlative study of a single-arm phase II trial of neoadjuvant nivolumab in oral cavity squamous cell carcinoma. Subject-matched pre- and post-treatment PBMCs and tumors from three responders and three non-responders were subjected to genomic DNA-based TCRbeta sequencing. Peripheral blood mononuclear cells were drawn once before nivolumab treatment and a second time after treatment, when surgery took place. The Maxwell RSC DNA from Cells kit was used to extract genomic DNA from PBMCs.

Turning to this clone: Its antigen remains undetermined. No clone much larger than this one lies a single base away; base qualities are absent.

V loses 6 bases of germline sequence and J loses 5 bases, and the interval between the two ends is 12 bases. From cysteine to phenylalanine, the CDR3 is 13 amino acids long. Only the CDR3 part of the read is kept: 39 bases, read in frame from the first base. Based on the germline V gene, the CDR1 and CDR2 sequences are MNHEY and SVGAGI. For deep sequencing of PBMC libraries, mostly 450 to 600 ng of input genomic DNA was used, and six replicates were run per sample. TCRbeta libraries were prepared with the immunoSEQ hsTCRbeta kit according to the manufacturer's instructions. Sequencing of the completed libraries took place using an Illumina NovaSeq 6000 S4 flow cell after they had been pooled to 3 nM. As for the authors' bioinformatics: The immunoSEQ Analyzer handled quality control and preprocessing of the raw data. The analysis was restricted to productive rearrangements, with each unique CDR3 amino acid sequence defining a clonotype. Using the R package tcR, the researchers computed the Gini-Simpson index as their estimate of repertoire clonality. Student's t test was used to compare Gini indices, and Pearson correlation was used to assess associations with tumor size change. TCRdb obtained this table from immuneACCESS and retained in-frame rearrangements with V and J assigned. These tables miss some clones; where compared with another copy, unresolved V genes account for less than half of the shortfall, and the remainder is unexplained. V, J and clone size are those of that table, while D and trimming were read from the DNA. The sample data list 15,000 to 20,000 clones, and roughly three fifths of these were observed just once. The ten largest clonotypes hold 2.5% to 3% of the sample.

The TCR comes from a person aged 35-79 years with oral cavity squamous cell carcinoma. Source: PBMCs, taken before nivolumab (anti-PD-1) treatment. The chain joins TRBV6-5 to TRBJ2-3; the D segment cannot be called with confidence. The CDR3 protein is CASRTDLGDTQYF. The sequence in DNA is TGTGCCAGCAGGACCGACCTGGGAGATACGCAGTATTTT.